These 5 T cell receptor beta chains originate from one sample sequenced in a study of CD8+ T cells in alopecia areata. In each case, RNA was isolated and then reverse transcribed into cDNA as the sequencing template. Using immunoSEQ multiplex PCR, the repertoire was profiled, and TCRdb retains in-frame clones only, with some absent. The repertoire includes over 110,000 clones, around 49% of them detected once, and more than 0.95% sits in the top ten. The specimen comprised CD4+ T cells sorted from blood, sampled at week 0. These receptors originate from a human donor with alopecia areata.

This clone occurred a few times. This sequence joins TRBV11-2 and TRBJ1-1, with D hard to call. This CDR3 is 15 amino acids long. CDR1 is SGHAT and CDR2 is FQNNGV in the germline V gene. V was trimmed by 2 bases and J by 1 base, leaving 11 bases between them. Here the CDR3 reads CASSLSESANTEAFF. The CDR3 DNA follows: TGTGCCAGCAGCTTAAGCGAGTCGGCGAACACTGAAGCTTTCTTT.

The chain has TRBV29-1 and TRBJ2-7; 9 bases line up with TRBD1. The CDR3 runs 13 residues. The germline V gene encodes CDR1 SQVTM and CDR2 ANQGSEA. With V trimmed by 2 bases and J by 5 bases, 4 bases remained unmatched. CDR3 in amino acids: CSVERDRDNEQYF. CDR3 sequence (DNA): TGCAGCGTTGAACGGGACAGGGATAACGAGCAGTACTTC.

This clone was found a few times. V is TRBV28 and J is TRBJ1-5; TRBD1 matches 8 bases. Germline CDR1 and CDR2: MDHEN and SYDVKM. V shed 6 bases and J 5 bases; nucleotides not matched to a gene: 9. The CDR3 runs to 15 residues. The CDR3 coding sequence is TGTGCCAGCAGGCACCGGGACAGGCTACATCAGCCCCAGCATTTT. It encodes CASRHRDRLHQPQHF. The whole variable domain, remainder taken from reference TRBV28 and TRBJ1-5, is DVKVTQSSRYLVKRTGEKVFLECVQDMDHENMFWYRQDPGLGLRLIYFSYDVKMKEKGDIPEGYSVSREKKERFSLILESASTNQTSMYLCASRHRDRLHQPQHFGDGTRLSIL.

The chain links TRBV25-1 to TRBJ2-7; D not resolved. Germline CDR1 is MGHDK and CDR2 is SYGVNS. The CDR3 covers 13 residues. The V end lost 5 bases, the J end lost 3 bases, and 11 bases lay between the germline ends. CDR3 bases: TGTGCCAGCAGTATGGGGTTGGGCTACGAGCAGTACTTC. Translating gives CASSMGLGYEQYF.

This chain joins TRBV2 and TRBJ1-2; D unresolved. Looked up from germline, CDR1 is SNHLY and CDR2 is FYNNEI. The CDR3 covers 13 residues. The V gene lost 4 bases and the J gene lost 3 bases, with 9 bases spanning the gap. For the CDR3, the DNA is TGTGCCAGCAGTGTCACGGGTGACTATGGCTACACCTTC. This translates into CASSVTGDYGYTF.